A single sample is the source of the 10 T cell receptor beta chains below, sequenced in a study of cytomegalovirus exposure and HLA in healthy donors (TCRdb year 2017). The library was generated by the immunoSEQ multiplex PCR assay. The multiplex PCR relied on a mix of 60 forward primers for TCR Vbeta segments and 13 reverse primers for TCR Jbeta segments. This immuneACCESS table, as held by TCRdb, lists in-frame sequences with V and J called but not all clones. Of the missing ones, under half trace to an unresolved V gene in checked studies; the others have no known cause. A total of about 120,000 clones appear in this sample, over 60% of them only once. 1.5% of the sample rests with the top ten. Material: PBMCs. These receptors were collected from a man between 18 and 35 years old in good health and CMV-seronegative.

This chain connects TRBV5-6 to TRBJ2-4, with D perhaps matching TRBD1 (5 bases). V shed 1 base and J shed 6 bases, with 14 bases lying between them. The CDR3 sequence is 15 residues long. Per germline, CDR1 SGHDT and CDR2 YYEEEE. The chain's CDR3 is CASSLLTGQGNIQYF. In DNA, the CDR3 is TGTGCCAGCAGCTTGCTCACCGGGCAGGGAAACATTCAGTACTTC.

The chain combines TRBV5-1 with TRBJ2-7, with 11 positions matching TRBD2. Germline values: CDR1 SGHRS, CDR2 YFSETQ. V dropped 5 bases and J dropped 0; count of bases not matched to a gene: 4. The length of the CDR3 is 15 residues. The CDR3 DNA sequence: TGCGCCAGCAGACAGACTAGCGGGAACTCCTACGAGCAGTACTTC. This encodes CASRQTSGNSYEQYF.

This sequence joins TRBV6-5 and TRBJ2-2, with 7 bases lining up with TRBD2. Germline V lookup: CDR1 MNHEY, CDR2 SVGAGI. The CDR3 runs 13 residues. V lost 8 bases, J lost 5 bases, and 5 bases stayed unmatched. The DNA of the CDR3 is TGTGCCAGCGTTAGAGCGGGGACCGGGGAGCTGTTTTTT. Amino acid sequence: CASVRAGTGELFF.

The chain has TRBV9 and TRBJ2-1; no definite D call. This CDR3 region has 14 residues. Per germline, CDR1 SGDLS and CDR2 YYNGEE. V lost 2 bases and J 1 base, leaving 7 bases between the germline ends. CDR3 in DNA: TGTGCCAGCAGCGTTAGTGGTTCCTACAATGAGCAGTTCTTC. Its translation is CASSVSGSYNEQFF.

V is TRBV6-1 and J is TRBJ2-5; D possibly corresponds to TRBD2 (5 bases). Trimming removed 4 bases at V and 5 bases at J, with 17 bases between. Per the germline V gene, CDR1 is MNHNS and CDR2 is SASEGT. The CDR3 covers 15 residues. CDR3 residues: CASSALGGVRETQYF. The CDR3 nucleotides are TGTGCCAGCAGTGCCCTCGGAGGCGTCCGGGAGACCCAGTACTTC.

This clone was detected once. V gene TRBV7-8 combines with J gene TRBJ1-5; TRBD1 aligns across 10 bases. Germline V gene sequence: CDR1 SGHVS, CDR2 FQNEAQ. This CDR3 has 14 amino acids. V was pared by 3 bases and J by 10 bases, with 6 bases of the junction left unmatched. As DNA, the CDR3 is TGTGCCAGCAGCTTTCGACAGGGGGCTGGCCCCCAGCATTTT. Translating gives CASSFRQGAGPQHF.

The V and J genes are TRBV19 and TRBJ2-5, with 7 bases matching TRBD2. There are 13 residues in the CDR3. CDR1 LNHDA and CDR2 SQIVND come from the germline V gene (reference sequence). Trimming removed 6 bases from V and 2 bases from J; junction bases left unmatched: 3. CDR3 region: CASSTSAQETQYF. CDR3 in DNA: TGTGCCAGTAGCACTAGCGCACAAGAGACCCAGTACTTC.

The V and J genes are TRBV7-7 and TRBJ2-5, with D tentatively TRBD2 (5 bases). The CDR3 is 16 residues long. Looked up from germline, CDR1 is SSHAT and CDR2 is FNYEAQ (reference sequence). Trimming left V 5 bases short and J 2 bases short, with 18 bases between. The CDR3 region is CASSQNSGNSQETQYF. CDR3 nucleotide sequence: TGTGCCAGCAGCCAGAATTCCGGGAATTCTCAAGAGACCCAGTACTTC.

The rearrangement joins TRBV2 to TRBJ2-4, with D perhaps matching TRBD1 (6 bases). The ends were cut back, 6 bases at V and 2 bases at J, with 14 bases in the middle. The CDR3 consists of 15 residues. Germline lookup yields CDR1 SNHLY and CDR2 FYNNEI. CDR3: CASRRLQGPKNIQYF. The CDR3 DNA is TGTGCCAGCAGGCGACTACAGGGACCCAAAAACATTCAGTACTTC.

The gene calls are TRBV4-1 and TRBJ2-1; D may be TRBD2 (6 bases). Trimming pared 0 bases from V and 6 bases from J, leaving 12 bases between. CDR3 length: 15 amino acids. Germline V gene data show CDR1 as MGHRA and CDR2 as YSYEKL. The CDR3: CASSQDSLAPNEQFF. The CDR3 DNA reads as TGCGCCAGCAGCCAAGACTCCCTAGCGCCCAATGAGCAGTTCTTC.